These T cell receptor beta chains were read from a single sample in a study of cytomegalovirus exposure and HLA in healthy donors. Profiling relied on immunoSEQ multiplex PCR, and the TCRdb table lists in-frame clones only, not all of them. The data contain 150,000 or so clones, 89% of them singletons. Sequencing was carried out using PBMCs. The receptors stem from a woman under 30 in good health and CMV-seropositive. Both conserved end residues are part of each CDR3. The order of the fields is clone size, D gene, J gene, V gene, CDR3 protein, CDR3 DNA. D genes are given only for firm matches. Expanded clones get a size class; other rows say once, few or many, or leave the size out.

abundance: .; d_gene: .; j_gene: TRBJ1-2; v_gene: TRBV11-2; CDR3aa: CASSLAGGWDGYTF; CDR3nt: TGTGCCAGCAGCTTAGCCGGGGGGTGGGATGGCTACACCTTC
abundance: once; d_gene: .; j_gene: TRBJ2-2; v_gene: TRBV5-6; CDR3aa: CASSPVGAITGELFF; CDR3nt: TGTGCCAGCAGCCCGGTGGGGGCAATCACCGGGGAGCTGTTTTTT
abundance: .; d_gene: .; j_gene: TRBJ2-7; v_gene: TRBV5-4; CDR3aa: CASSFQLTRAYEQYF; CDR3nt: TGTGCCAGCAGCTTCCAATTGACTAGAGCCTACGAGCAGTACTTC
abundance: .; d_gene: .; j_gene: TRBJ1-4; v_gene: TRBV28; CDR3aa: CASSLTLATNEKLFF; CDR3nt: TGTGCCAGCAGTTTGACGCTAGCAACTAATGAAAAACTGTTTTTT
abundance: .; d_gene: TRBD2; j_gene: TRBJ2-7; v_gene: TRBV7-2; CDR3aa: CASSPLGRGALYEQYF; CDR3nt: TGTGCCAGCAGCCCGTTGGGGAGGGGAGCCCTCTACGAGCAGTACTTC
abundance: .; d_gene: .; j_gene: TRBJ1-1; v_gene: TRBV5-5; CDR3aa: CATQRGGTEAFF; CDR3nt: TGTGCCACCCAGCGGGGGGGCACTGAAGCTTTCTTT
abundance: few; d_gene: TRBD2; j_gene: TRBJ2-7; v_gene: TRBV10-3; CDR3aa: CAISGGGAGGPYEQYF; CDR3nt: TGTGCCATCAGTGGAGGCGGAGCGGGGGGGCCCTACGAGCAGTACTTC
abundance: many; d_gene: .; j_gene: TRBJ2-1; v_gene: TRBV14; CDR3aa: CASRGMTSTYNEQFF; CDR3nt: TGTGCCAGCCGGGGTATGACATCCACCTACAATGAGCAGTTCTTC
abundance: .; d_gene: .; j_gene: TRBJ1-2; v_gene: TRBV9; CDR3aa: CASSLNTDFYGYTF; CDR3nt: TGTGCCAGCAGCCTCAACACGGACTTCTATGGCTACACCTTC
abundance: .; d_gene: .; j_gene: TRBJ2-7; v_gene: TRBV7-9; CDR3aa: CASSLSTERGEQYF; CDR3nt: TGTGCCAGCAGCTTATCCACAGAAAGGGGCGAGCAGTACTTC
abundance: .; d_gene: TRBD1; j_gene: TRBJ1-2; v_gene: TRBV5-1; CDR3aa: CASSEDRADGYTF; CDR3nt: TGCGCCAGCAGCGAAGACAGGGCGGACGGCTACACCTTC
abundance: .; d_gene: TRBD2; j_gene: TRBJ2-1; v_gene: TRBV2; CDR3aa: CACQPGTRYYEQFF; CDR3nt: TGTGCCTGCCAACCCGGGACTAGGTATTATGAGCAGTTCTTC
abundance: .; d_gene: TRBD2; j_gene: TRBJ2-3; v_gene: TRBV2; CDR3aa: CASSELSGLSTDTQYF; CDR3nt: TGTGCCAGCAGTGAATTGTCGGGACTAAGCACAGATACGCAGTATTTT
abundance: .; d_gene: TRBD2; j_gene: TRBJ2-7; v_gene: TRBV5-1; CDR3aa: CASSLRLAGGIVYEQYF; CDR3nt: TGCGCCAGCAGCTTAAGGCTAGCGGGGGGGATCGTCTACGAGCAGTACTTC
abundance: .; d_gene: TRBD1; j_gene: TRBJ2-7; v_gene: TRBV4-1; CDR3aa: CASSRGQGGTYEQYF; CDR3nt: TGCGCCAGCAGCCGGGGACAGGGGGGGACCTACGAGCAGTACTTC
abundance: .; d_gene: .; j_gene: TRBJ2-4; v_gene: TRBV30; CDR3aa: CAWTTIWGGNIQYF; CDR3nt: TGTGCCTGGACCACCATTTGGGGAGGAAACATTCAGTACTTC
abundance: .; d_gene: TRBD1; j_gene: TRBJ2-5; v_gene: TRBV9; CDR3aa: CASSVGDRSETQYF; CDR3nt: TGTGCCAGCAGCGTAGGGGACAGGTCCGAGACCCAGTACTTC
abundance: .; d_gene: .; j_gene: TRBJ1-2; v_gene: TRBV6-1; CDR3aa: CASGPENYGYTF; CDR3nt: TGTGCCAGTGGTCCGGAGAACTATGGCTACACCTTC
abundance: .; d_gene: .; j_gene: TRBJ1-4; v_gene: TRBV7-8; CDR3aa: CASSLGSREKLFF; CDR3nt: TGTGCCAGCAGCTTAGGGTCGCGCGAGAAACTGTTTTTT
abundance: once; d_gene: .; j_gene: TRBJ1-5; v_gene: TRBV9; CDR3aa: CASSISGRANQPQHF; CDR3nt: TGTGCCAGCAGCATTTCAGGGAGGGCCAATCAGCCCCAGCATTTT
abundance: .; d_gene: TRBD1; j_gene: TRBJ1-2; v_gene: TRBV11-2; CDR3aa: CASSLGMTGGDGYTF; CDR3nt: TGTGCCAGCAGCTTAGGGATGACAGGGGGAGATGGCTACACCTTC
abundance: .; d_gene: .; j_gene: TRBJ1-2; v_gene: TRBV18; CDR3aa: CASSPTAGFLEGQPSGYTF; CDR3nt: TGTGCCAGCTCACCAACGGCGGGGTTCCTCGAAGGTCAACCTAGTGGCTACACCTTC
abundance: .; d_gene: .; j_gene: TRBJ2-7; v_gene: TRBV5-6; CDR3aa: CASTGGGNYEQYF; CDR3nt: TGTGCCAGCACCGGCGGAGGGAACTACGAGCAGTACTTC
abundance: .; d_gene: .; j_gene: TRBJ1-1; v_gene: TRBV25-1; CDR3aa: CASSDERGWNTEAFF; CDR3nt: TGTGCCAGCAGTGACGAACGGGGGTGGAACACTGAAGCTTTCTTT
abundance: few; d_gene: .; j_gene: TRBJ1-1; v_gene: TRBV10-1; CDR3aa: CASSEGDTEAFF; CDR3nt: TGCGCCAGCAGTGAAGGGGACACTGAAGCTTTCTTT
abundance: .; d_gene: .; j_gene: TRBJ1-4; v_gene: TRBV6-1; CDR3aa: CASSERPPWGATNEKLFF; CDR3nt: TGTGCCAGCAGTGAACGCCCCCCGTGGGGGGCAACTAATGAAAAACTGTTTTTT
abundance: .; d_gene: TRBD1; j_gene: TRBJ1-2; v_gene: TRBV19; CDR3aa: CASSRRLTGTYGYTF; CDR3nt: TGTGCCAGTAGTCGCCGCTTGACAGGGACCTATGGCTACACCTTC
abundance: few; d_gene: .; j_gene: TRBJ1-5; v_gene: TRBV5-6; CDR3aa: CASSLGRGKAQHF; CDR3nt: TGTGCCAGCAGCTTGGGGCGGGGAAAGGCCCAGCATTTT
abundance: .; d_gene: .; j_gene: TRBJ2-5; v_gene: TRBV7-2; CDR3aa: CASSRPGGVETQYF; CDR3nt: TGTGCCAGCAGCCGACCCGGGGGAGTAGAGACCCAGTACTTC